This is a list of T cell receptor beta chains from one sample in a study of T-cell reconstitution after alpha-beta-depleted transplantation in children. TCRdb re-called the PCR reads through MiXCR, storing one row per CDR3 protein. The table includes about 980,000 distinct CDR3 sequences, about 29% detected once. Material: PBMCs, mostly from graft donor cells, obtained 360 days after TCRalphabeta/CD19-depleted stem cell transplant. These receptors all come from a boy younger than two who had a stem cell transplant for SCID, so the T cells may come from the graft donor. The CDR3 runs from the conserved cysteine through the conserved F or W. A D gene is named only where the DNA matches it firmly. Part of the rows lack a size; the others show once, few, many or a class for expanded clones.

clone_size d_call j_call cdr3_length v_call cdr3_aa cdr3_nt
few NA TRBJ1-5 15 TRBV7-2 CASSFWGARSQPQHF TGTGCCAGCAGCTTTTGGGGGGCGCGGAGTCAGCCCCAGCATTTT
NA TRBD2 TRBJ2-3 14 TRBV3-1 CASNRGLDTDTQYF TGTGCCAGCAACCGCGGACTAGACACAGATACGCAGTATTTT
NA NA TRBJ2-3 16 TRBV19 CASSDRWRALRDTQYF TGTGCCAGTAGTGACCGATGGCGGGCCCTGCGGGATACGCAGTATTTT
few NA TRBJ2-1 13 TRBV5-6 CASSFWIYNEQFF TGTGCCAGCAGCTTCTGGATTTACAATGAGCAGTTCTTC
NA NA TRBJ2-5 11 TRBV2 CASESAETQYF TGTGCCAGCGAATCTGCAGAGACCCAGTACTTC
few TRBD1 TRBJ1-1 14 TRBV6-2/TRBV6-3 CASSTQGARTEAFF TGTGCCAGCAGTACACAGGGGGCGCGGACTGAAGCTTTCTTT
few TRBD1 TRBJ1-6 15 TRBV7-9 CASSQGQAYNSPLHF TGTGCCAGCAGCCAGGGACAGGCTTATAATTCACCCCTCCACTTT
few NA TRBJ1-1 13 TRBV5-1 CASSIRQNTEAFF TGCGCCAGCAGCATTCGACAAAACACTGAAGCTTTCTTT
few NA TRBJ2-3 13 TRBV20-1 CSARGFWSDTQYF TGCAGTGCTAGAGGCTTCTGGTCAGATACGCAGTATTTT
few NA TRBJ2-7 15 TRBV5-5 CASRRQGLFSYEQYF TGTGCCAGCAGGCGGCAGGGCTTATTTTCCTACGAGCAGTACTTC
NA NA TRBJ2-2 17 TRBV7-2 CASSPSRGKGPTGELFF TGTGCCAGCAGCCCTAGTAGGGGAAAGGGCCCTACCGGGGAGCTGTTTTTT
NA TRBD1 TRBJ2-1 14 TRBV25-1 CADAFRGIYNEQFF TGTGCCGACGCATTCAGGGGGATTTACAATGAGCAGTTCTTC
NA TRBD1 TRBJ1-2 12 TRBV10-3 CAIGQGAGGYTF TGTGCCATCGGACAGGGGGCGGGCGGCTACACCTTC
NA NA TRBJ2-1 17 TRBV5-1 CASSLRNGGPAYNEQFF TGCGCCAGCAGCCTAAGAAACGGGGGGCCGGCCTACAATGAGCAGTTCTTC
many TRBD1 TRBJ1-5 14 TRBV12-3/TRBV12-4 CASSSQGAGQPQHF TGTGCCAGCAGTTCCCAGGGGGCTGGTCAGCCCCAGCATTTT
once TRBD1 TRBJ1-1 15 TRBV25-1 CASSGTGGFGTEAFF TGTGCCAGTTCCGGGACAGGGGGCTTCGGGACTGAAGCTTTCTTT
few TRBD2 TRBJ2-5 14 TRBV12-3/TRBV12-4 CASRRAGIQETQYF TGTGCCAGCAGGCGAGCGGGGATCCAAGAGACCCAGTACTTC
NA NA TRBJ2-2 14 TRBV11-2 CASSFGPSPGELFF TGTGCCAGCAGCTTCGGACCTTCCCCGGGGGAGCTGTTTTTT
few NA TRBJ1-3 16 TRBV12-3/TRBV12-4 CASSFIGVGTGNTIYF TGTGCCAGCAGTTTCATCGGGGTCGGTACTGGAAACACCATATATTTT
NA TRBD1 TRBJ2-5 14 TRBV9 CASSLTGQGVTQYF TGTGCCAGCAGCCTTACGGGACAGGGGGTGACCCAGTACTTC
NA NA TRBJ1-5 17 TRBV18 CASSPLSASPSNQPQHF TGTGCCAGCTCACCACTTAGCGCCAGTCCTTCAAATCAGCCCCAGCATTTT
few TRBD2 TRBJ2-1 16 TRBV4-3 CASSQRSGGAFYEQFF TGCGCCAGCAGCCAACGTAGCGGGGGGGCCTTTTATGAGCAGTTCTTC
few TRBD1 TRBJ2-5 14 TRBV7-9 CASSFAGTGTPQYF TGTGCCAGCAGTTTCGCCGGGACAGGTACACCCCAGTACTTC
NA NA TRBJ2-1 13 TRBV4-1 CASSRRGWGEQFF TGCGCCAGCAGCCGGCGGGGCTGGGGTGAGCAGTTCTTC
NA NA TRBJ1-5 13 TRBV12-3/TRBV12-4 CASSLEGFGPQHF TGTGCCAGCAGTTTAGAGGGGTTCGGGCCCCAGCATTTT
NA NA TRBJ2-5 14 TRBV12-3/TRBV12-4 CASSQTTPGETQYF TGTGCCAGCAGTCAGACTACGCCCGGGGAGACCCAGTACTTC
NA TRBD2 TRBJ2-1 16 TRBV11-2 CASSYPLRTGGNEQFF TGTGCCAGCAGCTACCCCCTTAGGACGGGGGGGAATGAGCAGTTCTTC
NA NA TRBJ2-1 14 TRBV5-1 CASSLARGFDEQFF TGCGCCAGCAGCTTGGCCCGGGGGTTTGATGAGCAGTTCTTC
NA NA TRBJ1-2 14 TRBV5-6 CASSLVRANYGYTF TGTGCCAGCAGCTTGGTCAGAGCTAACTATGGCTACACCTTC
NA NA TRBJ2-7 14 TRBV21-1 CASSTQGGSYEQYF TGTGCCAGCAGCACCCAGGGTGGATCCTACGAGCAGTACTTC
NA NA TRBJ2-3 18 TRBV4-2 CASSQDSEGRGGADTQYF TGTGCCAGCAGCCAAGATTCAGAAGGGCGAGGGGGGGCAGATACGCAGTATTTT
once NA TRBJ2-1 15 TRBV28 CASSFQRQAYNEQFF TGTGCCAGCAGTTTCCAACGGCAGGCCTACAATGAGCAGTTCTTC
NA NA TRBJ2-1 11 TRBV6-5 CASSLQGAEFF TGTGCCAGCAGTCTACAGGGAGCGGAGTTCTTC
NA TRBD1 TRBJ2-5 14 TRBV7-7 CASSPWTGLETQYF TGTGCCAGCAGCCCGTGGACAGGGCTAGAGACCCAGTACTTC
NA TRBD1 TRBJ2-7 15 TRBV7-2 CASSSHGQVYYEQYF TGTGCCAGCAGCTCTCACGGACAGGTTTACTACGAGCAGTACTTC
few NA TRBJ1-1 15 TRBV7-2 CASSLVRSGSTEAFF TGTGCCAGCAGCTTAGTTCGAAGTGGGTCCACTGAAGCTTTCTTT
NA TRBD1 TRBJ2-3 16 TRBV11-2 CASSFYRGRVTDTQYF TGTGCCAGCAGCTTCTACAGGGGAAGGGTGACAGATACGCAGTATTTT
few TRBD1 TRBJ1-5 18 TRBV12-3/TRBV12-4 CASSFPVATGGSNQPQHF TGTGCCAGCAGTTTTCCGGTCGCGACAGGGGGTAGCAATCAGCCCCAGCATTTT
NA NA TRBJ2-3 16 TRBV10-3 CATRDTRTSSTDTQYF TGTGCCACCCGGGACACCCGCACCTCTAGCACAGATACGCAGTATTTT
NA NA TRBJ2-1 15 TRBV3-1 CASSQWRAGPNEQFF TGTGCCAGCAGCCAATGGAGGGCAGGGCCGAATGAGCAGTTCTTC
NA TRBD1 TRBJ1-1 15 TRBV6-2/TRBV6-3 CASSSPAGGLYEAFF TGTGCCAGCAGTTCCCCGGCAGGGGGCCTTTACGAAGCTTTCTTT
few NA TRBJ2-2 14 TRBV20-1 CSARVAASTGELFF TGCAGTGCTAGAGTTGCAGCGAGTACCGGGGAGCTGTTTTTT
NA NA TRBJ2-3 19 TRBV9 CASSPWYRTRNSSTDTQYF TGTGCCAGCAGCCCATGGTACAGGACGCGAAATTCTAGCACAGATACGCAGTATTTT
NA TRBD1 TRBJ1-2 13 TRBV20-1 CSAHDRANYGYTF TGCAGTGCCCACGACAGGGCTAACTATGGCTACACCTTC
NA TRBD1 TRBJ1-1 13 TRBV6-4 CASRDRFGTEAFF TGTGCCAGCAGGGACAGGTTTGGCACTGAAGCTTTCTTT
few NA TRBJ2-3 12 TRBV24-1 CATSDQTDTQYF TGTGCCACCAGTGATCAGACAGATACGCAGTATTTT
few TRBD1 TRBJ2-3 15 TRBV12-3/TRBV12-4 CASSPWDRSTDTQYF TGTGCCAGCAGTCCATGGGACAGGAGCACAGATACGCAGTATTTT
NA NA TRBJ2-5 14 TRBV6-2/TRBV6-3 CASSITEIQETQYF TGTGCCAGCAGTATAACAGAGATCCAAGAGACCCAGTACTTC
NA TRBD1 TRBJ2-5 13 TRBV2 CASRRTGAETQYF TGTGCCAGCAGACGGACAGGGGCAGAGACCCAGTACTTC
few NA TRBJ2-1 13 TRBV5-1 CASSLETNNEQFF TGCGCCAGCAGCTTGGAGACAAACAATGAGCAGTTCTTC
NA NA TRBJ2-2 14 TRBV12-3/TRBV12-4 CASSPTRNTGELFF TGTGCCAGCAGTCCGACACGGAACACCGGGGAGCTGTTTTTT